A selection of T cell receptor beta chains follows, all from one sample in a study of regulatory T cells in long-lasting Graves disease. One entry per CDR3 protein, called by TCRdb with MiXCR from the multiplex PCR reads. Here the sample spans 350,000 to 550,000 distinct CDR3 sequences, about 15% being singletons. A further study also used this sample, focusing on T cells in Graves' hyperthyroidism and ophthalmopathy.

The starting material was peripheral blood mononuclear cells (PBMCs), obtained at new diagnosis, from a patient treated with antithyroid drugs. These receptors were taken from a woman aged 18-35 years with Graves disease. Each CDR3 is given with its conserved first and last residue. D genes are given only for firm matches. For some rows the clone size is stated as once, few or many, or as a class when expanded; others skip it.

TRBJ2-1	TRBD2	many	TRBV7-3	TGTGCCAGCAGCCGCCGGCACCAGGGACTAGCGGGTTACAATGAGCAGTTCTTC	CASSRRHQGLAGYNEQFF
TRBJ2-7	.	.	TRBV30	TGTGCCCCTACCGCCCCGTACTTC	CAPTAPYF
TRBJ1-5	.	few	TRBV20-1	TGCAGTGCTGTCCTCAGAAATAGCAATCAGCCCCAGCATTTT	CSAVLRNSNQPQHF
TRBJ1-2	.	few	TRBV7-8	TGTGCCAGCAGCTTGTCAACCAGTAACTATGGCTACACCTTC	CASSLSTSNYGYTF
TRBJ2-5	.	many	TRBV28	TGTGCCAGCAGTTTATCCCTGACAGGGCGGGGGGAGACCCAGTACTTC	CASSLSLTGRGETQYF
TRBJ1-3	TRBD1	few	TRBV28	TGTGCCAGCAGTTTGTCGGACAGGGGTGGAAACACCATATATTTT	CASSLSDRGGNTIYF
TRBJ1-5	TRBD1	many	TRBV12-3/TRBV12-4	TGTGCCAGCAGTTTCCTATTCGACAGGGAGACCCAGCCCCAGCATTTT	CASSFLFDRETQPQHF
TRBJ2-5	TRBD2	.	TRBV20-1	TGCAGTGCTTACCCGGGACTAGCGGGAGCTGAGACCCAGTACTTC	CSAYPGLAGAETQYF
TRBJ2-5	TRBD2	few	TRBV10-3	TGTGCCACGAGAACTAGCGGGAGGGGAGAGACCCAGTACTTC	CATRTSGRGETQYF
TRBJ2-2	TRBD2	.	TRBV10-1	TGCGCCAGCCAAAGTACTAGCGGGAGTTCCGGGGAGCTGTTTTTT	CASQSTSGSSGELFF
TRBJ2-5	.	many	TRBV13	TGTGCCAGCAGGGGCTGGGAGCAAGAGACCCAGTACTTC	CASRGWEQETQYF
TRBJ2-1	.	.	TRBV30	TGTGCCTGGAACTTAGGGCTGGGTGAGCAGTTCTTC	CAWNLGLGEQFF
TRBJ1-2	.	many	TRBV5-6	TGTGCCAGCAGCTTGGTGGGCGACGGGGGCCTCTATGGCTACACCTTC	CASSLVGDGGLYGYTF
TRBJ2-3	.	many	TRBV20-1	TGCAGTGCTGCGTTACTAGAAGCTAGCACAGATACGCAGTATTTT	CSAALLEASTDTQYF
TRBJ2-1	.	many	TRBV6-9	TGTGCCAGCGAGTTAGACGCGGGGGCTAACAATGAGCAGTTCTTC	CASELDAGANNEQFF
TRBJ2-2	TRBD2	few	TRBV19	TGTGCCAGTAGTATGTGGTCTAGCGGGAGTACCGGGGGGCTGTTTTTT	CASSMWSSGSTGGLFF
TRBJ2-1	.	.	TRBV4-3	TGCGCCAGCAGCCTCGAAAGACAGGCGAGGAATGAGCAGTTCTTC	CASSLERQARNEQFF
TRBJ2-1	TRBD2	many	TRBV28	TGTGCCAGCAGTAAAGCGGGAGAAGGTGAGCAGTTCTTC	CASSKAGEGEQFF
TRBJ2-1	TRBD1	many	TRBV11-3	TGTGCCAGCTCTGGACAGGGGATGGGGAATGAGCAGTTCTTC	CASSGQGMGNEQFF
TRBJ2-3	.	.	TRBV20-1	TGCAGTGCTTTCCACTATAGGAGAAGCACAGATACGCAGTATTTT	CSAFHYRRSTDTQYF
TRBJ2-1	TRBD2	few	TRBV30	TGTGCCTGGAAATTGGCGGGAGTTTCCACTGAGCAGTTCTTC	CAWKLAGVSTEQFF